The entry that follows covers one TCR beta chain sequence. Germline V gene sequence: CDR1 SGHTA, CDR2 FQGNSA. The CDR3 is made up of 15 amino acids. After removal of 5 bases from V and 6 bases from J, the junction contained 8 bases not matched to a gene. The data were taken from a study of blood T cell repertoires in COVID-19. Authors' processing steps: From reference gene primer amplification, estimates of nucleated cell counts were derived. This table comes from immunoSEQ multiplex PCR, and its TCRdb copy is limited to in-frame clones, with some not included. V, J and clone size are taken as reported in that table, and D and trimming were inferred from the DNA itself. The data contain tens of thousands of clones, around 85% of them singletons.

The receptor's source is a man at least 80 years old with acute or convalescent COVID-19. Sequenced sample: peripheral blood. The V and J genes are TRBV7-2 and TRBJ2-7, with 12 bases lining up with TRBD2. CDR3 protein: CASSLLAGGRGEQYF. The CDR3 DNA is TGTGCCAGCAGCCTTCTAGCGGGAGGGCGTGGCGAGCAGTACTTC. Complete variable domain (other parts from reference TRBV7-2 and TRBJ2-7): GAGVSQSPSNKVTEKGKDVELRCDPISGHTALYWYRQSLGQGLEFLIYFQGNSAPDKSGLPSDRFSAERTGGSVSTLTIQRTQQEDSAVYLCASSLLAGGRGEQYFGPGTRLTVT.